This record concerns one T cell receptor beta chain sequence. The antigen is unknown. This sample is drawn from a study of T-cell memory formation after mild COVID-19. General observations from the study: There was no confirmation that second-wave clones peaking on day 37 were SARS-CoV-2 specific.

5'RACE primed at constant segments yielded TCR alpha and TCR beta cDNA libraries bearing sample barcodes and UMIs. MiXCR was run by TCRdb on the 5' RACE reads, yielding one entry per CDR3 protein. This sample yields roughly 550,000 distinct CDR3 sequences, of which about a fifth are seen a single time; approximately 12% belongs to the top ten. The CDR3 is 13 amino acids. CDR1 is SGHRS and CDR2 is YFSETQ in the germline V gene. Trimming took 4 bases from V and 8 from J; bases not matched to a gene: 6. The TCR sequence derives from an adult woman who had mild COVID-19 (a few samples of this study predate the infection). Cell type and time point are not known. The V and J genes are TRBV5-1 and TRBJ2-3, with 8 bases fitting TRBD2. The sequenced material came from PBMCs or a T cell subset sorted from them (not recorded which). The CDR3 DNA reads as TGCGCCAGCAGCCCCCGGGAGGGAGGTACGCAGTATTTT. Amino acid sequence: CASSPREGGTQYF.